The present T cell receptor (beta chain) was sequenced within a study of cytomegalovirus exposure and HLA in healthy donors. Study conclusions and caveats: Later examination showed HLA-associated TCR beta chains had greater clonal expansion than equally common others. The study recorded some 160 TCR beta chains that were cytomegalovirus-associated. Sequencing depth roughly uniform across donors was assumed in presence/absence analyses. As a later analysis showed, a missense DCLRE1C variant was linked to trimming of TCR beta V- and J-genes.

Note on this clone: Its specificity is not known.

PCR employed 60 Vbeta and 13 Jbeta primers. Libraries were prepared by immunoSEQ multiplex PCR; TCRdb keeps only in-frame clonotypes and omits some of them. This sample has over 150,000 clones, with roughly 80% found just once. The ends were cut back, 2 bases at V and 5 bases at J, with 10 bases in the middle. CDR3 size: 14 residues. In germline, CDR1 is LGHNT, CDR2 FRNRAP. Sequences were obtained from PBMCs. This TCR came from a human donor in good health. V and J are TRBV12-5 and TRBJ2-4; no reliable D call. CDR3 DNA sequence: TGTGCTAGTGGTTTGTCAACAGCTGAAAACATTCAGTACTTC. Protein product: CASGLSTAENIQYF.